The present entry profiles one T cell receptor (beta chain) with its context. Its target is not known. The authors negatively isolated CD8+ and CD4+ T cells and FACS-enriched TEMRA cells. Germline assignment: CDR1 SQVTM and CDR2 ANQGSEA. This CDR3 region has 17 residues. Germline trimming cut 5 bases from V and 1 base from J; bases unmatched to any gene: 11. This entry comes from a study of CD8 T cells in Susac syndrome. About the research overall: Susac syndrome patients were untreated, on corticosteroids with some adding intravenous immunoglobulin, or on intravenous immunoglobulin only. Notes on the study in general: Clonal expansion did not appear in Susac syndrome CD4+ T cell repertoires.

Random hexamers were used to reverse transcribe the RNA input (roughly 0.5 to 1 ug). The immunoSEQ assay covered 54 Vbeta and 13 Jbeta segments for CDR3. TCRdb re-derived calls from the immunoSEQ multiplex PCR reads in MiXCR, one entry per CDR3 protein. The repertoire holds approximately 190,000 distinct CDR3 sequences, around 95% seen once, with around 0.096% in the top ten. This sequence joins TRBV29-1 and TRBJ2-2; the match to TRBD2 covers 9 bases. Sequencing was performed on CD4+ T cells from PBMCs. The sequence was collected from a human donor with Susac syndrome. The CDR3 region is CSVLTSGDPKNTGELFF. The CDR3 nucleotides are TGCAGCGTTTTGACTAGCGGAGACCCGAAGAACACCGGGGAGCTGTTTTTT.